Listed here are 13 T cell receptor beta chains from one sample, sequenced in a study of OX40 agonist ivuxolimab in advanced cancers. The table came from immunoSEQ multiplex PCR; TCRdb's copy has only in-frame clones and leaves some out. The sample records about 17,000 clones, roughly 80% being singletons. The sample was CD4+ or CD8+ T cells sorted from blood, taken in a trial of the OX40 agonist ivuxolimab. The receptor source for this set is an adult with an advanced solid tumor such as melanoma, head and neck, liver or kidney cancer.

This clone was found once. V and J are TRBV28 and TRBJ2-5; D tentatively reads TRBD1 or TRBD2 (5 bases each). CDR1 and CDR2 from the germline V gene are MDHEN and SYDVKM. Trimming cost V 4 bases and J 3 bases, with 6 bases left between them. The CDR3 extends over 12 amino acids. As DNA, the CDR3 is TGTGCCAGCAGTTGGGGGAAAGAGACCCAGTACTTC. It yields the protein CASSWGKETQYF. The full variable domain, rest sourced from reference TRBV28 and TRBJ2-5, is DVKVTQSSRYLVKRTGEKVFLECVQDMDHENMFWYRQDPGLGLRLIYFSYDVKMKEKGDIPEGYSVSREKKERFSLILESASTNQTSMYLCASSWGKETQYFGPGTRLLVL.

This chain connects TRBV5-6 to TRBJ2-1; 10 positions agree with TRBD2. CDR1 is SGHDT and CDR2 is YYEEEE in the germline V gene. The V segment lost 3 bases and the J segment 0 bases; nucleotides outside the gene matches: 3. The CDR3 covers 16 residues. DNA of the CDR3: TGTGCCAGCAGCTCAGGACTAGCGGCCTCCTACAATGAGCAGTTCTTC. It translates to CASSSGLAASYNEQFF.

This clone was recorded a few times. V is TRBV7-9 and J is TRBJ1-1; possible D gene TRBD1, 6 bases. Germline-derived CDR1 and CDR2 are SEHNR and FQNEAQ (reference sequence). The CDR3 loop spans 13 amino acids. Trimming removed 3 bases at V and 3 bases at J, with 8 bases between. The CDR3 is CASSFTGYTEAFF. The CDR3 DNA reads TGTGCCAGCAGCTTTACAGGGTACACTGAAGCTTTCTTT.

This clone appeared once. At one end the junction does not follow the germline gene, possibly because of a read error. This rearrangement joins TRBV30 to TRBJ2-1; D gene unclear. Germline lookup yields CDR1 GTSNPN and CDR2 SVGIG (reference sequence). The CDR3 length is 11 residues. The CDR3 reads CAWSSVAEQLF. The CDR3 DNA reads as TGTGCCTGGAGTTCCGTAGCTGAGCAGCTCTTC.

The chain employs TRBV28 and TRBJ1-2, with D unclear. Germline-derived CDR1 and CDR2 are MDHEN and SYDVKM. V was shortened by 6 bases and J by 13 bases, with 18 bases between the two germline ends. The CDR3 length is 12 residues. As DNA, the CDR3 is TGTGCCAGCAGAATTGGCAAACTCCCGGGCACCTTC. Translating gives CASRIGKLPGTF.

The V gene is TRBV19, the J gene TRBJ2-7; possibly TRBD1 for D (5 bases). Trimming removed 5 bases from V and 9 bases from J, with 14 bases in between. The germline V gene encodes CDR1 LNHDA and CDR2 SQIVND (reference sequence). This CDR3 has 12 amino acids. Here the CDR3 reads CASSGPGFGQYF. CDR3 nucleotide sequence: TGTGCCAGTAGTGGACCAGGGTTTGGGCAGTACTTC. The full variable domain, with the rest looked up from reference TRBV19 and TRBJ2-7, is DGGITQSPKYLFRKEGQNVTLSCEQNLNHDAMYWYRQDPGQGLRLIYYSQIVNDFQKGDIAEGYSVSREKKESFPLTVTSAQKNPTAFYLCASSGPGFGQYFGPGTRLTVT.

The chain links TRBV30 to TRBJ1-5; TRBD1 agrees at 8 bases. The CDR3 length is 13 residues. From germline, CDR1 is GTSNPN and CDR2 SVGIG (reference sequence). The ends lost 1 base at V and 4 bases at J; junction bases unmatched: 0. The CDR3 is CAWSGQGNQPQHF. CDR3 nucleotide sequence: TGTGCCTGGAGTGGACAGGGGAATCAGCCCCAGCATTTT.

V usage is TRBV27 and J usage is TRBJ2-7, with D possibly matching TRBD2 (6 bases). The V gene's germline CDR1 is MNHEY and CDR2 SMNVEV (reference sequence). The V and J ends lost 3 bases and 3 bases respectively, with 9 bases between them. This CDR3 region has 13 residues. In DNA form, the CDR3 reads TGTGCCAGCAGTTTGGGGCGGGACTACGAGCAGTACTTC. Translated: CASSLGRDYEQYF.

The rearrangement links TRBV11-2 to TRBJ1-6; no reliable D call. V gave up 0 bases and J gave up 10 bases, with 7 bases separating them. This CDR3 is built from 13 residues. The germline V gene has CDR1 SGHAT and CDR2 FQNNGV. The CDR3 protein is CASSLDLSSPLHF. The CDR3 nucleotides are TGTGCCAGCAGCTTAGATCTTAGCTCACCCCTCCACTTT.

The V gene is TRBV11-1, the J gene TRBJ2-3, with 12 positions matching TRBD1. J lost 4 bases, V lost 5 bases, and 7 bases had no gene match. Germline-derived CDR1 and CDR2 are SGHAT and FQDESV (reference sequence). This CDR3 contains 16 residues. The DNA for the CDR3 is TGTGCCAGCAGCCTTTTCGGGACAGGGGGCCCAGATACGCAGTATTTT. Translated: CASSLFGTGGPDTQYF.

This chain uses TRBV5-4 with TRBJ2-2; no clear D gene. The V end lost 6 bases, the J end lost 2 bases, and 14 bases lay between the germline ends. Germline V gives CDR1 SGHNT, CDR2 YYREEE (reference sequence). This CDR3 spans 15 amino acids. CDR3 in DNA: TGTGCCAGCACCTCTTATCAGATAAACACCGGGGAGCTGTTTTTT. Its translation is CASTSYQINTGELFF. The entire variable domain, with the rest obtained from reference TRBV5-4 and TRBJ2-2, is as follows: ETGVTQSPTHLIKTRGQQVTLRCSSQSGHNTVSWYQQALGQGPQFIFQYYREEENGRGNFPPRFSGLQFPNYSSELNVNALELDDSALYLCASTSYQINTGELFFGEGSRLTVL.

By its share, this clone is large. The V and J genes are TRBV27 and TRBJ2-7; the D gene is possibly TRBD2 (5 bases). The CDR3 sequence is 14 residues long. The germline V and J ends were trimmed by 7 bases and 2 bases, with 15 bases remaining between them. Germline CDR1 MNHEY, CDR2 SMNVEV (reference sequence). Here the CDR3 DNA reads TGTGCCAGCACCAATCACCCGGGGACCTACGAGCAGTACTTC. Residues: CASTNHPGTYEQYF.

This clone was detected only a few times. The CDR3 is CASSPWGDGSTDTQYF. CDR3 nucleotide sequence: TGTGCCAGCAGCCCATGGGGGGACGGGAGCACAGATACGCAGTATTTT. The J gene is TRBJ2-3, the V gene TRBV5-4; possible D gene TRBD2, 6 bases. The CDR3 has 16 residues. V was cut by 4 bases and J by 0 bases, with 15 bases left in between. The germline V gene encodes CDR1 SGHNT and CDR2 YYREEE (reference sequence).